One sample yielded the 24 T cell receptor beta chains listed below, sequenced in a study of post-analysis software for immune sequencing data. Broader study findings: Roughly five TRBV segments were more frequent in patients than controls; TRBV5-6, TRBV5-1 and TRBV20-1 belonged to this group.

cDNA libraries for TCR beta contained unique molecular identifiers. TCRdb called the PCR reads again in MiXCR, with one record for every CDR3 protein. The sample lists approximately 730,000 distinct CDR3 sequences; about 43% were seen once. These receptors have no known antigen. The sample taken for sequencing was blood. All receptors derive from a girl aged 10 to 17 with multiple sclerosis.

The chain recombines TRBV6-6 with TRBJ2-1; 8 nucleotides agree with TRBD1. Germline-derived CDR1 and CDR2 are MNHNY and SVGAGI (reference sequence). CDR3 length: 15 amino acids. V lost 0 bases, J lost 9 bases, and 7 bases stayed unmatched. CDR3 loop: CASSYSVSGGLEQFF. CDR3 nucleotides: TGTGCCAGCAGTTACTCGGTTTCAGGGGGCCTTGAGCAGTTCTTC.

The V and J genes are TRBV2 and TRBJ2-3, with 7 nucleotides matching TRBD2. V shed 7 bases and J 6 bases; nucleotides not matched to a gene: 10. CDR3 length: 14 residues. Per germline, CDR1 SNHLY and CDR2 FYNNEI. The CDR3 DNA reads as TGTGCCAGCAACTTTGCGGGAGATGGGGATACGCAGTATTTT. It specifies CASNFAGDGDTQYF.

The rearrangement links TRBV20-1 to TRBJ2-3; 8 nucleotides agree with TRBD2. This CDR3 region has 17 residues. Germline V lookup: CDR1 DFQATT, CDR2 SNEGSKA (reference sequence). Trimming at V came to 4 bases and at J to 5 bases, leaving 17 bases not matched to a gene. CDR3 amino acids: CSATPLAGLLGGDTQYF. CDR3 DNA sequence: TGCAGTGCTACTCCGCTAGCGGGTCTTTTAGGGGGAGATACGCAGTATTTT.

The genes are TRBV7-2 and TRBJ2-1; D not certain. Per germline, CDR1 SGHTA and CDR2 FQGNSA. This CDR3 has 13 residues. The V gene lost 0 bases and the J gene lost 7 bases, with 7 bases spanning the gap. The CDR3 region is CASSLAARNEQFF. The CDR3 DNA is TGTGCCAGCAGCTTAGCGGCGAGGAATGAGCAGTTCTTC.

The chain employs TRBV24-1 and TRBJ1-2; D gene unclear. CDR3 size: 13 residues. Germline loops: CDR1 KGHDR, CDR2 SFDVKD. Trimming left V 4 bases short and J 7 bases short, with 12 bases between. CDR3 in amino acids: CATSDPREAGYTF. The CDR3 nucleotides read TGTGCCACCAGTGACCCGCGGGAGGCTGGCTACACCTTC.

This clonotype was seen only once. The gene calls are TRBV11-2 and TRBJ2-3; unclear D gene. V was shortened by 11 bases and J by 7 bases, with 16 bases between the two germline ends. Germline lookup yields CDR1 SGHAT and CDR2 FQNNGV. CDR3 length: 12 amino acids. CDR3 sequence reads: CAWSADRNTQYF. The CDR3 coding sequence is TGTGCCTGGAGTGCGGACCGTAATACGCAGTATTTT.

This clonotype was found once. CDR3 sequence reads: CASSPPRLGGSQDTQYF. CDR3 DNA sequence: TGTGCCAGCAGCCCGCCCCGACTAGGTGGGTCGCAAGATACGCAGTATTTT. The chain couples TRBV7-9 to TRBJ2-3, with a tentative D call TRBD2 (6 bases). The CDR3 spans 17 residues. In germline, CDR1 is SEHNR, CDR2 FQNEAQ (reference sequence). The V end lost 5 bases, the J end lost 5 bases, and 23 bases lay between the germline ends.

The genes are TRBV7-9 and TRBJ1-1; D possibly corresponds to TRBD1 (5 bases). The germline CDR1 and CDR2 sequences are SEHNR and FQNEAQ (reference sequence). CDR3 length: 14 residues. The CDR3 region has the DNA TGTGTCCCCCGTCCAGGGTACGGAGGCACTGAAGCTTTCTTT. The encoded protein is CVPRPGYGGTEAFF.

This rearrangement joins TRBV7-2 to TRBJ1-4; 7 nucleotides match TRBD1. The CDR3 length is 14 residues. Germline lookup yields CDR1 SGHTA and CDR2 FQGNSA. Trimming removed 8 bases from V and 5 bases from J; junction bases left unmatched: 8. CDR3 residues: CASGSDRSNEKLFF. In DNA form, the CDR3 reads TGTGCCAGCGGCTCGGACAGGAGCAATGAAAAACTGTTTTTT.

The J gene is TRBJ1-2, the V gene TRBV20-1; tentatively, D is TRBD1 (5 bases). Trimming removed 6 bases from V and 8 bases from J, with 13 bases in between. The CDR3 extends over 11 amino acids. Germline V gives CDR1 DFQATT, CDR2 SNEGSKA (reference sequence). CDR3 nucleotide sequence: TGCAGTGCCCACCAGGGATCCGGCTACACCTTC. Amino acids: CSAHQGSGYTF.

This clonotype was picked up a small number of times. This chain connects TRBV3-1 to TRBJ2-7, with no clear D. Germline V CDR1 and CDR2: LGHDT, YNNKEL (reference sequence). The CDR3 spans 14 residues. Trimming pared 1 base from V and 1 base from J, leaving 8 bases between. The CDR3 is CASSQGRLSYEQYF. CDR3 in DNA: TGTGCCAGCAGCCAAGGGCGGCTATCCTACGAGCAGTACTTC.

This clonotype was seen repeatedly, ten times or more. This rearrangement joins TRBV7-2 to TRBJ2-5; TRBD1 might be the D (5 bases). In germline, CDR1 is SGHTA, CDR2 FQGNSA. Deletions cut 3 bases from V and 2 bases from J, with 7 bases between. This CDR3 comprises 13 residues. The CDR3 region is CASSFQGQETQYF. The DNA of the CDR3 is TGTGCCAGCAGCTTTCAGGGTCAAGAGACCCAGTACTTC.

This clonotype was seen only once. This sequence joins TRBV24-1 and TRBJ2-5; D is undetermined. The CDR3 runs 16 residues. The germline gives CDR1 KGHDR, CDR2 SFDVKD. V was shortened by 0 bases and J by 2 bases, with 12 bases between the two germline ends. The CDR3 DNA reads TGTGCCACCAGTGATTTGGTGGCTCAGCTACAAGAGACCCAGTACTTC. Amino acid sequence: CATSDLVAQLQETQYF.

This clonotype was counted between two and nine times. This rearrangement joins TRBV25-1 to TRBJ1-2; D gene ambiguous. V gave up 4 bases and J gave up 2 bases, with 14 bases separating them. Germline V CDR1 and CDR2: MGHDK, SYGVNS. The CDR3 sequence is 15 residues long. The CDR3 reads CASSVGSPQNYGYTF. The CDR3 DNA follows: TGTGCCAGCAGTGTGGGGTCCCCCCAGAACTATGGCTACACCTTC.

This clonotype has only one observation. One junction end does not reproduce the germline sequence, and a read error may be involved. This sequence joins TRBV9 and TRBJ2-1; D is perhaps TRBD1 or TRBD2 (5 bases each). Germline V gene data show CDR1 as SGDLS and CDR2 as YYNGEE. This CDR3 is 14 amino acids long. Written as DNA, the CDR3 is TGTGCCAGCAGCGTAAACGGGGCGAACAATGGGCAGTTCTTC. Translation: CASSVNGANNGQFF.

V and J are TRBV6-6 and TRBJ2-3; no definite D call. In germline, CDR1 is MNHNY, CDR2 SVGAGI (reference sequence). The CDR3 has 17 amino acids. V gave up 6 bases and J gave up 3 bases, with 22 bases separating them. The CDR3 protein is CASSLLRAPKKTDTQYF. The CDR3 coding sequence is TGTGCCAGCAGCCTCCTCCGGGCCCCAAAGAAGACAGATACGCAGTATTTT.

This clonotype was detected only a few times. In nucleotides, the CDR3 is TGCGCCAGCAGCCAAGAGAGGAACTCCCAAGAGACCCAGTACTTC. Its protein is CASSQERNSQETQYF. This chain connects TRBV4-3 to TRBJ2-5; D is unresolved. Germline V gene lookup returns CDR1 LGHNA and CDR2 YSLEER. The CDR3 is made up of 15 amino acids. The germline V and J ends were trimmed by 0 bases and 1 base, with 9 bases remaining between them.

The J gene is TRBJ2-7, the V gene TRBV20-1, with 8 nucleotides matching TRBD1. Germline V CDR1 and CDR2: DFQATT, SNEGSKA (reference sequence). This CDR3 region has 15 residues. The V gene end was trimmed by 3 bases and the J gene end by 5 bases; junction bases not matched to a gene: 12. As DNA, the CDR3 is TGCAGTGCTAGGGCACAGGGGGTTTACGGCGACGAGCAGTACTTC. Translating it yields CSARAQGVYGDEQYF.

The chain carries TRBV9 and TRBJ2-1; D possibly corresponds to TRBD1 (6 bases). The V gene lost 4 bases and the J gene lost 4 bases, with 18 bases spanning the gap. The CDR3 totals 16 residues. Germline V gene sequence: CDR1 SGDLS, CDR2 YYNGEE. DNA of the CDR3: TGTGCCAGCAGCCCTCGGTGGGGGACACAGTACAATGAGCAGTTCTTC. Protein product: CASSPRWGTQYNEQFF.

This clonotype has just a few counts. The rearrangement joins TRBV28 to TRBJ2-4; possibly TRBD1 or TRBD2 for D (6 bases each). TRBJ2-7 matches the DNA end more closely, so the J call is doubtful. Germline loops: CDR1 MDHEN, CDR2 SYDVKM. CDR3 length: 19 residues. The CDR3 region has the DNA TGTGCCAGCACCGGACCACAGGGTGCGGGAAGGTTGGCGACTTACGAGCAGTACTTC. Encoded protein: CASTGPQGAGRLATYEQYF.

This clonotype was recorded at least ten times. V and J are TRBV27 and TRBJ2-7; possibly TRBD1 for D (5 bases). The germline V and J ends were trimmed by 5 bases and 3 bases, with 11 bases remaining between them. The germline gives CDR1 MNHEY, CDR2 SMNVEV (reference sequence). The CDR3 consists of 13 residues. CDR3 amino acids: CASSHRQSYEQYF. CDR3 nucleotides: TGTGCCAGCAGTCACCGACAGAGCTACGAGCAGTACTTC.

This clonotype appeared once. This sequence joins TRBV2 and TRBJ2-5; D is possibly TRBD2 (6 bases). This CDR3 is 13 amino acids long. Germline CDR1 is SNHLY and CDR2 is FYNNEI. V was cut by 6 bases and J by 5 bases, with 13 bases left in between. CDR3 DNA: TGTGCCAGCAGCGCGGAGGGTAGGGAGACCCAGTACTTC. It yields the protein CASSAEGRETQYF.

The rearrangement uses TRBV24-1 and TRBJ2-1; the match to TRBD2 covers 9 bases. The V segment lost 6 bases and the J segment 3 bases; nucleotides outside the gene matches: 14. CDR1 is KGHDR and CDR2 is SFDVKD in the germline V gene. This CDR3 is 18 amino acids long. This CDR3 reads CATSTGLATKGRYNEQFF. CDR3 in DNA: TGTGCCACCAGTACTGGACTAGCGACCAAGGGGCGCTACAATGAGCAGTTCTTC.

The rearrangement uses TRBV20-1 and TRBJ2-5, with a tentative D call TRBD1 (6 bases). The J call is uncertain, as TRBJ2-7 better fits the DNA end. The CDR3 is 15 residues long. CDR1 and CDR2 from the germline V gene are DFQATT and SNEGSKA (reference sequence). The CDR3 loop reads CSANHPTGAYYEQYF. In nucleotides, the CDR3 is TGCAGTGCCAACCACCCGACAGGCGCGTACTACGAGCAGTACTTC.